These 21 T cell receptor beta chains originate from one sample sequenced in a study of blood T cell repertoires in COVID-19. Clones were sequenced by immunoSEQ multiplex PCR, and TCRdb holds only the in-frame ones, with some missing. The sample includes 140,000 to 150,000 clones, roughly 80% of them seen just once. Sequencing was performed on PBMCs or T cells enriched from blood (not recorded which). These receptors were obtained from a woman between 45 and 65 years old who had recovered from COVID-19.

For this clone: The identical CDR3 is also encoded by other nucleotide sequences in the sample. The chain links TRBV27 to TRBJ1-1, with no clear D. The CDR3 spans 13 residues. Germline CDR1 reads MNHEY; CDR2 reads SMNVEV (reference sequence). V lost 0 bases and J lost 1, with 3 bases in between. CDR3 loop: CASSLSRNTEAFF. DNA of the CDR3: TGTGCCAGCAGTTTATCTAGGAACACTGAAGCTTTCTTT.

CDR3 coding DNA: TGCGCCAGCAGACCGGGTGGCCCGTCCTACGAGCAGTACTTC. Translated, it gives CASRPGGPSYEQYF. The J gene is TRBJ2-7, the V gene TRBV5-1; D gene uncertain. The germline V gene has CDR1 SGHRS and CDR2 YFSETQ. V was clipped by 5 bases and J by 1 base, with 13 bases between them. The CDR3 is 14 residues long.

The rearrangement links TRBV7-3 to TRBJ2-6; D is unclear. The length of the CDR3 is 18 residues. V was cut by 1 base and J by 1 base, with 14 bases left in between. Germline V gene sequence: CDR1 SGHTA, CDR2 FQGTGA. CDR3 nucleotide sequence: TGTGCCAGCAGCTTAAAGCCCCCCCTAGGTTCTGGGGCCAACGTCCTGACTTTC. This encodes CASSLKPPLGSGANVLTF.

This clone was found once. The chain joins TRBV28 to TRBJ2-5; 8 nucleotides line up with TRBD1. V was pared by 4 bases and J by 5 bases, with 12 bases of the junction left unmatched. In germline, CDR1 is MDHEN, CDR2 SYDVKM. The CDR3 length is 16 residues. This chain's CDR3 is CASSSPDRGHFETQYF. CDR3 sequence (DNA): TGTGCCAGCAGTTCCCCTGACAGGGGCCATTTCGAGACCCAGTACTTC. The entire variable domain, with the rest obtained from reference TRBV28 and TRBJ2-5, is as follows: DVKVTQSSRYLVKRTGEKVFLECVQDMDHENMFWYRQDPGLGLRLIYFSYDVKMKEKGDIPEGYSVSREKKERFSLILESASTNQTSMYLCASSSPDRGHFETQYFGPGTRLLVL.

This rearrangement joins TRBV19 to TRBJ1-5; TRBD1 agrees at 8 bases. The CDR3 has 17 amino acids. CDR1 and CDR2 (germline): LNHDA, SQIVND (reference sequence). The ends lost 7 bases at V and 6 bases at J; junction bases unmatched: 17. Written as DNA, the CDR3 is TGTGCCAGTACCCCTCGACAGGGGTTGACCACTAGTCAGCCCCAGCATTTT. As protein: CASTPRQGLTTSQPQHF.

V and J are TRBV7-9 and TRBJ2-3, with 15 bases that match TRBD2. The CDR3 has 19 residues. The V segment lost 5 bases and the J segment 1 base; nucleotides outside the gene matches: 10. Germline CDR1 is SEHNR and CDR2 is FQNEAQ (reference sequence). CDR3 region: CASSPFGLAGGRGTDTQYF. In DNA form, the CDR3 reads TGTGCCAGCAGCCCCTTCGGACTAGCGGGGGGGAGGGGCACAGATACGCAGTATTTT.

The chain carries TRBV23-1 and TRBJ2-4, with D possibly being TRBD1 (6 bases). TRBV23-1 is noted as an ORF with a role that remains uncertain. The germline V and J ends were trimmed by 6 bases and 5 bases, with 11 bases remaining between them. This CDR3 contains 13 residues. The CDR3 reads CASSPRQENIQYF. In nucleotides, the CDR3 is TGCGCCAGCAGCCCAAGACAGGAAAACATTCAGTACTTC.

The rearrangement links TRBV28 to TRBJ1-5; TRBD1 matches at 11 bases. From germline, CDR1 is MDHEN and CDR2 SYDVKM. V dropped 1 base and J dropped 6; count of bases not matched to a gene: 5. The CDR3 runs 16 residues. For the CDR3, the DNA is TGTGCCAGCAGTTTATATGGACAGGGGGCGGGTCAGCCCCAGCATTTT. It is translated as CASSLYGQGAGQPQHF.

The gene calls are TRBV4-1 and TRBJ2-7, with 11 positions matching TRBD2. From germline, CDR1 is MGHRA and CDR2 YSYEKL. CDR3 length: 15 amino acids. V lost 3 bases and J lost 6; bases outside the gene matches: 7. The CDR3 region is CASSQVAGGRIEQYF. CDR3 sequence (DNA): TGCGCCAGCAGCCAGGTAGCGGGGGGGCGAATCGAGCAGTACTTC.

The chain couples TRBV28 to TRBJ1-2; tentative D call: TRBD1 (5 bases). The CDR3 sequence is 13 residues long. Deletions cut 3 bases from V and 7 bases from J, with 12 bases between. Germline-derived CDR1 and CDR2 are MDHEN and SYDVKM. CDR3 protein: CASSFRGSSGYTF. The DNA for the CDR3 is TGTGCCAGCAGTTTTAGGGGATCCTCTGGCTACACCTTC.

This rearrangement joins TRBV11-1 to TRBJ2-7; 10 positions match TRBD1. The V gene's germline CDR1 is SGHAT and CDR2 FQDESV (reference sequence). This CDR3 has 14 residues. J gave up 3 bases and V 5 bases, and 4 bases lay outside the gene matches. The DNA of the CDR3 is TGTGCCAGCAGCCAGGACAGGGGGAACTACGAGCAGTACTTC. As protein: CASSQDRGNYEQYF.

This rearrangement joins TRBV11-2 to TRBJ2-1; 10 bases align to TRBD2. The germline gives CDR1 SGHAT, CDR2 FQNNGV. J lost 15 bases, V lost 4 bases, and 12 bases had no gene match. The CDR3 length is 14 residues. For the CDR3, the DNA is TGTGCCAGCAGCTGGGCTAGCGGGGGCGCCCGACGGTTCTTC. Its protein product is CASSWASGGARRFF.

The chain links TRBV4-2 to TRBJ1-4; 9 nucleotides line up with TRBD1. There are 15 residues in the CDR3. With 8 bases clipped from V and 7 bases from J, the junction kept 11 bases outside the gene matches. Germline V CDR1 and CDR2: LGHNA, YNFKEQ. The CDR3 spells CASGTGSASGEKLFF. The CDR3 bases are TGTGCCAGCGGGACAGGGAGCGCCAGTGGTGAAAAACTGTTTTTT.

J is TRBJ2-5 and V is TRBV27, with TRBD1 matching 8 bases. The junction had 8 bases not matched to a gene; V was cut back by 6 bases and J by 5 bases. Looked up from germline, CDR1 is MNHEY and CDR2 is SMNVEV (reference sequence). CDR3 length: 14 amino acids. CDR3 bases: TGTGCCAGCAGGGGACCAGGGGGCCCGGAGACCCAGTACTTC. Translation: CASRGPGGPETQYF.

The chain couples TRBV11-2 to TRBJ2-1, with D maybe TRBD2 (7 bases). Germline CDR1 is SGHAT and CDR2 is FQNNGV. The CDR3 consists of 16 residues. The V and J ends lost 6 bases and 0 bases respectively, with 15 bases between them. CDR3 sequence reads: CASRSGGGRSYNEQFF. DNA of the CDR3: TGTGCCAGCAGGAGTGGGGGGGGGCGCTCCTACAATGAGCAGTTCTTC.

J is TRBJ1-5 and V is TRBV5-8; 7 nucleotides align to TRBD1. The CDR3 extends over 17 amino acids. Looked up from germline, CDR1 is SGHTS and CDR2 is YDEGEE. Germline trimming cut 3 bases from V and 3 bases from J; bases unmatched to any gene: 12. CDR3 DNA: TGTGCCAGCAGCTCACCCGGGACAGCAATACCCAATCAGCCCCAGCATTTT. Protein product: CASSSPGTAIPNQPQHF. Supplemented by reference TRBV5-8 and TRBJ1-5, the full variable domain reads EAGVTQSPTHLIKTRGQQATLRCSPISGHTSVYWYQQALGLGLQFLLWYDEGEERNRGNFPPRFSGRQFPNYSSELNVNALELEDSALYLCASSSPGTAIPNQPQHFGDGTRLSIL.

V usage is TRBV9 and J usage is TRBJ1-1; 10 nucleotides match TRBD1. CDR3 length equals 16 residues. CDR1 is SGDLS, CDR2 YYNGEE, per germline. V was clipped by 2 bases and J by 6 bases; unmatched bases: 10. Written as DNA, the CDR3 is TGTGCCAGCAGCGTGGGGAGACAGGGGGCTTGGGCTGAAGCTTTCTTT. This translates into CASSVGRQGAWAEAFF.

The rearrangement joins TRBV28 to TRBJ1-5; D may be TRBD1 (6 bases). Germline lookup yields CDR1 MDHEN and CDR2 SYDVKM. The CDR3 consists of 13 residues. The CDR3 sequence is CASQGYSNQPQHF. CDR3 DNA sequence: TGTGCGAGCCAGGGGTATAGCAATCAGCCCCAGCATTTT.

This chain links TRBV19 with TRBJ1-2; TRBD1 is a possible D gene (6 bases). CDR3 length: 13 residues. The germline V and J ends were trimmed by 7 bases and 3 bases, with 12 bases remaining between them. Germline lookup yields CDR1 LNHDA and CDR2 SQIVND (reference sequence). The CDR3 loop reads CASIQGRDYGYTF. The CDR3, as DNA: TGTGCCAGTATACAGGGAAGGGACTATGGCTACACCTTC.

This chain uses TRBV19 with TRBJ2-5, with a tentative D call TRBD1 (5 bases). With 1 base removed from V and 6 bases from J, the gap between germline ends came to 9 bases. Germline CDR1 reads LNHDA; CDR2 reads SQIVND (reference sequence). This CDR3 region has 13 residues. CDR3 DNA: TGTGCCAGTAGTATAGGACAGTTACAGACCCAGTACTTC. Translating gives CASSIGQLQTQYF.

This chain joins TRBV11-3 and TRBJ2-1, with D tentatively TRBD2 (7 bases). The germline gives CDR1 SGHNT, CDR2 YENEEA. This CDR3 has 16 residues. The V end lost 6 bases, the J end lost 6 bases, and 21 bases lay between the germline ends. CDR3 bases: TGTGCCAGCAGTCTGAGGGGGGGCGAGTCTTTCAATGAGCAGTTCTTC. Protein product: CASSLRGGESFNEQFF. Looking up the rest from reference TRBV11-3 and TRBJ2-1 gives the full variable domain: EAGVVQSPRYKIIEKKQPVAFWCNPISGHNTLYWYLQNLGQGPELLIRYENEEAVDDSQLPKDRFSAERLKGVDSTLKIQPAELGDSAVYLCASSLRGGESFNEQFFGPGTRLTVL.